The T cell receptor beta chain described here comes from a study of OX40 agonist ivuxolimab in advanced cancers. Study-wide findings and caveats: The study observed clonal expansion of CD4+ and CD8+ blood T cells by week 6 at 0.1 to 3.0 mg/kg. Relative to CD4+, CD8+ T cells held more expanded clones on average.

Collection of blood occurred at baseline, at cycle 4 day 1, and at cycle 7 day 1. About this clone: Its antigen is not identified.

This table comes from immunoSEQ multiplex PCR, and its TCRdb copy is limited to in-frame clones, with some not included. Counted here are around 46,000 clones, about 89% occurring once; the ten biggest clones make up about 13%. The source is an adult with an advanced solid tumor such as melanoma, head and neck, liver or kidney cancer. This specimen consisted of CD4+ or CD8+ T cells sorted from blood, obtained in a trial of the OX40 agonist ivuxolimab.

The chain's CDR3 is CASTWLGRETQYF. CDR3 coding DNA: TGTGCCAGCACCTGGCTGGGGCGGGAGACCCAGTACTTC. V usage is TRBV5-6 and J usage is TRBJ2-5; D is perhaps TRBD1 (5 bases). The germline gives CDR1 SGHDT, CDR2 YYEEEE. The CDR3 has 13 residues. V was cut by 6 bases and J by 5 bases, with 14 bases left in between.